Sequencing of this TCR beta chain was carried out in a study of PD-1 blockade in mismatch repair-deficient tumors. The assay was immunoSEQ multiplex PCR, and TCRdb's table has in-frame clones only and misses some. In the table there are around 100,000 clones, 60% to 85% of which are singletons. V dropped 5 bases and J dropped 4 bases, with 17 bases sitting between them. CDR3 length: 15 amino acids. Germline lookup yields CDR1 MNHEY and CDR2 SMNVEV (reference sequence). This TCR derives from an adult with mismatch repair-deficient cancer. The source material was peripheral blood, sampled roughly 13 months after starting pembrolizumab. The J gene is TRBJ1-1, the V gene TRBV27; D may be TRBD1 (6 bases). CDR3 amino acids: CASSGTGNSFTEAFF. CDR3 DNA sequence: TGTGCCAGCAGTGGTACAGGGAATTCGTTCACTGAAGCTTTCTTT.